This T cell receptor beta chain was observed in a study of blood T cell repertoires in COVID-19 (dated by TCRdb to about 2020). In terms of the full investigation: Samples covering the acute and convalescent phases of COVID-19 were provided by collaborators in the United States, Italy and Spain. The prospective study material was composed of cDNA or gDNA derived from T cells, B-cell-depleted T cells, or PBMCs. Deeply sampled blood TCRbeta repertoires from subjects exposed to, actively infected with, or recovered from COVID-19 were included in the dataset. The repertoires were released in a freely available public database intended as a resource for research on the immune response to SARS-CoV-2. Samples came from the ongoing ImmuneRACE study (first 160 participants) plus 1,254 subjects from 6 global collaborators. A de-identified subject ID, COVID-19 status, age in years and sex were almost always included in the sample metadata. Where available, HLA class I and class II types were obtained from metadata supplied by the sample provider rather than from assay-based typing.

The immunoSEQ Assay, a bias-controlled multiplex PCR, was used to amplify TCRbeta CDR3 regions from genomic DNA. The original methods were these. Within the assay, amplification of reference gene primers was used to estimate how many nucleated cells each sample contained. To quantify the absolute abundance of each unique TCRbeta CDR3 rearrangement, sequence reads were collapsed and filtered. For each sample, productive Simpson clonality was calculated by taking the square root of Simpson's diversity index across productive rearrangements. The table was pulled from immuneACCESS by TCRdb, which kept in-frame rearrangements only. Such tables lose some clones; where checked, under half of the loss comes from unresolved V genes, and the rest has no known cause. V and J calls and clone size are as listed in that table; D and trimming were resolved from the DNA. The table for this sample lists about 220,000 clones; 80% to 85% of them were counted only once. The ten largest clones add up to approximately 2.9% of the sample.

To note about this clone: Which antigen it targets is not known. Base qualities are not provided; no much larger clone lies one nucleotide away.

Samples from volunteer blood donors who had recovered from COVID-19 were contributed by a second Seattle source. Whole blood was collected in K2EDTA tubes by collaborating institutions according to the institutions' own protocols. Collaborator samples were shipped for TCRbeta analysis as frozen whole blood, isolated PBMCs, or DNA extracted from either sample type. What the authors observed across the whole study: The amount of clinical and demographic metadata varied by source and participant and was provided uncurated.

The sequence came from a woman aged 25-40 years who had recovered from COVID-19. The specimen sequenced was peripheral blood.

The DNA is as follows: TGTGCCAGCAGCCGAACCTTCGGGGGTATGGAGACCCAGTACTTC. Its protein is CASSRTFGGMETQYF. This chain joins TRBV28 to TRBJ2-5; the D gene is perhaps TRBD2, on 6 matching bases. CDR1 MDHEN and CDR2 SYDVKM were looked up in the germline V gene. V and J lose 6 bases and 5 bases, and a span of 19 bases separates them. The CDR3 sequence holds 15 residues, the cysteine and phenylalanine included. The kept DNA is CDR3 alone, 45 bases in frame from the first base.